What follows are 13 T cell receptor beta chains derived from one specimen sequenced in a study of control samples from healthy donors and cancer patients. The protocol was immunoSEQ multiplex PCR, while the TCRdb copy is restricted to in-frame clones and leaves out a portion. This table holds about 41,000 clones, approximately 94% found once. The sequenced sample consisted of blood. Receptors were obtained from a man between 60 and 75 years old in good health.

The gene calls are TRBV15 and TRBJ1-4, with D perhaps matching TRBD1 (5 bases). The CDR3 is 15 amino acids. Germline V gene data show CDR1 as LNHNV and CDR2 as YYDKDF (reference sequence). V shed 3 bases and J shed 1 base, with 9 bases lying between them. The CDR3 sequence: CATSSEGVTNEKLFF. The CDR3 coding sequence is TGTGCCACCAGCAGCGAAGGGGTAACTAATGAAAAACTGTTTTTT. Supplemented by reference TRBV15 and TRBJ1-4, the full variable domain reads DAMVIQNPRYQVTQFGKPVTLSCSQTLNHNVMYWYQQKSSQAPKLLFHYYDKDFNNEADTPDNFQSRRPNTSFCFLDIRSPGLGDTAMYLCATSSEGVTNEKLFFGSGTQLSVL.

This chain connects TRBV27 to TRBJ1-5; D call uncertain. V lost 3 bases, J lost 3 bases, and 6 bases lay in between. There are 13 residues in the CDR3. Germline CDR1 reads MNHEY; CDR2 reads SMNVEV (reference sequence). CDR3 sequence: CASSFWYNQPQHF. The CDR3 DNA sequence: TGTGCCAGCAGTTTCTGGTACAATCAGCCCCAGCATTTT.

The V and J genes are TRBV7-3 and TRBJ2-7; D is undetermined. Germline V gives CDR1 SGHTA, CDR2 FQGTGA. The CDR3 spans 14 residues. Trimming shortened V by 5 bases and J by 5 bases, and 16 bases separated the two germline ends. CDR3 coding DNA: TGTGCCAGCAGCCCCGACCGTGGCACCCACGAGCAGTACTTC. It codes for CASSPDRGTHEQYF.

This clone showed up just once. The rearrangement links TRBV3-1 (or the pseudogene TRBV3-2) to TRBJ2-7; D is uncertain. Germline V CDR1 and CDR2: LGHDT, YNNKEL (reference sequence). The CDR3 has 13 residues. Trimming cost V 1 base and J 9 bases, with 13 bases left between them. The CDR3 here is CASSQAAENRQYF. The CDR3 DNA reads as TGTGCCAGCAGCCAAGCGGCAGAGAATAGGCAGTACTTC.

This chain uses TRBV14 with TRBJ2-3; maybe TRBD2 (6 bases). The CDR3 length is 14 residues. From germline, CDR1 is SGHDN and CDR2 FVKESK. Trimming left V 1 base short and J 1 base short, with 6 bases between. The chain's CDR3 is CASSQGGGTDTQYF. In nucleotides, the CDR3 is TGTGCCAGCAGCCAAGGGGGGGGCACAGATACGCAGTATTTT.

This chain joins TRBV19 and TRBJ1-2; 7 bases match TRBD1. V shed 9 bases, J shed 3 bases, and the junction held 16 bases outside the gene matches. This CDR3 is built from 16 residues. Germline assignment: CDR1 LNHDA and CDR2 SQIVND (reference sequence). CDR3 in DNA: TGTGCCAGCTTGAAAGCCCCGGGACAGAACCACTATGGCTACACCTTC. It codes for CASLKAPGQNHYGYTF.

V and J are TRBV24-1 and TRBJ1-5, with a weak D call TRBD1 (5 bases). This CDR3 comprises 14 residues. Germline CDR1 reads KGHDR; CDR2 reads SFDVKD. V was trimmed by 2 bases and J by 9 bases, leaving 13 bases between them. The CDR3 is CATSDSGRERPQHF. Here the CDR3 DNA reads TGTGCCACCAGTGATTCAGGCAGGGAAAGGCCCCAGCATTTT.

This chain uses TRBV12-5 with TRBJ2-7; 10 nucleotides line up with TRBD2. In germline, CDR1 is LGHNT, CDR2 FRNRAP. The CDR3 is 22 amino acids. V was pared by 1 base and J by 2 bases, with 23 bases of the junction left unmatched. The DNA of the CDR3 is TGTGCTAGTGGTTTGGAACCCGCACGGAGACCAATGAAGCGGGAGGGTGCCTACGAGCAGTACTTC. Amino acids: CASGLEPARRPMKREGAYEQYF.

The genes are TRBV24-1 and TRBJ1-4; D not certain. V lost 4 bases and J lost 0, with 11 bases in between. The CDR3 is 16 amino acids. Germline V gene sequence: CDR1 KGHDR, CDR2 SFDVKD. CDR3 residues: CATSDADGATNEKLFF. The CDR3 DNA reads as TGTGCCACCAGTGACGCCGACGGTGCAACTAATGAAAAACTGTTTTTT.

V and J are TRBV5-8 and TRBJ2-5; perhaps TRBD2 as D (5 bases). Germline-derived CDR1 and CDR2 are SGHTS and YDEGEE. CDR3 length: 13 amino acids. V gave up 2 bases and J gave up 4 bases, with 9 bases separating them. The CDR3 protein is CASSFLGGETQYF. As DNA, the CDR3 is TGTGCCAGCAGCTTTCTCGGAGGAGAGACCCAGTACTTC. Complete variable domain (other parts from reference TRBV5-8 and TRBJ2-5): EAGVTQSPTHLIKTRGQQATLRCSPISGHTSVYWYQQALGLGLQFLLWYDEGEERNRGNFPPRFSGRQFPNYSSELNVNALELEDSALYLCASSFLGGETQYFGPGTRLLVL.

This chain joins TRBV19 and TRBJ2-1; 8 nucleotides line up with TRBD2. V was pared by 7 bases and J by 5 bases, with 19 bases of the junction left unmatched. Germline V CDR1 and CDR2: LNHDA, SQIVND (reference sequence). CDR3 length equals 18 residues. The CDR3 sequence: CASNVGRGGEFYNNEQFF. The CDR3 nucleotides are TGTGCCAGTAACGTTGGACGGGGGGGTGAGTTTTATAACAATGAGCAGTTCTTC. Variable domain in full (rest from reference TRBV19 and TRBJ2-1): DGGITQSPKYLFRKEGQNVTLSCEQNLNHDAMYWYRQDPGQGLRLIYYSQIVNDFQKGDIAEGYSVSREKKESFPLTVTSAQKNPTAFYLCASNVGRGGEFYNNEQFFGPGTRLTVL.

CDR3 sequence (DNA): TGTGCCAGCAGAGGGACAGCCAGCGCGGGCACTGAAGCTTTCTTT. It encodes CASRGTASAGTEAFF. The chain combines TRBV3-1 (or the pseudogene TRBV3-2) with TRBJ1-1; 7 bases line up with TRBD1. Germline V gene sequence: CDR1 LGHDT, CDR2 YNNKEL (reference sequence). The CDR3 is made up of 15 amino acids. The V and J ends lost 6 bases and 4 bases, in that order; junction bases with no gene match: 11.

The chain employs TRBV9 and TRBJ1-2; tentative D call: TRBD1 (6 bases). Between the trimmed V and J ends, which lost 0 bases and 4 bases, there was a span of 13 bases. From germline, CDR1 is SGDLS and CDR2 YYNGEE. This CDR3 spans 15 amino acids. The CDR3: CASSVEARGSYGYTF. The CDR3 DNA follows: TGTGCCAGCAGCGTAGAGGCCAGGGGAAGCTATGGCTACACCTTC.